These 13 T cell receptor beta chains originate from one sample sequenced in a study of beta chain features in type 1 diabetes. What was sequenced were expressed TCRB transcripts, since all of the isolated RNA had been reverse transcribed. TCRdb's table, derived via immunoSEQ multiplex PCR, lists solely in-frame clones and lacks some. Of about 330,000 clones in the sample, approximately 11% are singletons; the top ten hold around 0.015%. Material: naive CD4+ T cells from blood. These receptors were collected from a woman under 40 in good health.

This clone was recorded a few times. This CDR3 reads CASSQGANEKLFF. DNA of the CDR3: TGTGCCAGCTCACAGGGGGCGAATGAAAAACTGTTTTTT. The chain carries TRBV18 and TRBJ1-4; 7 positions match TRBD1. The ends lost 4 bases at V and 5 bases at J; junction bases unmatched: 1. Germline V gives CDR1 KGHSH, CDR2 LQKENI. The CDR3 spans 13 residues.

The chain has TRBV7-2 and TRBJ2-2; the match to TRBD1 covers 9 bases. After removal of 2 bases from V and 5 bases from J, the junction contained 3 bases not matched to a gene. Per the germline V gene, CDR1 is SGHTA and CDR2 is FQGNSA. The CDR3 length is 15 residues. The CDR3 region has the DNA TGTGCCAGCAGCTTATGGGACAGGGAAACCGGGGAGCTGTTTTTT. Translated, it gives CASSLWDRETGELFF.

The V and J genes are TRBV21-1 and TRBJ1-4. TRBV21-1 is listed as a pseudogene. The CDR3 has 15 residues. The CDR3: CAILRQATRVEKLFF. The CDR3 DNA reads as TGTGCCATCCTCCGTCAAGCAACTCGGGTTGAAAAACTGTTTTTT.

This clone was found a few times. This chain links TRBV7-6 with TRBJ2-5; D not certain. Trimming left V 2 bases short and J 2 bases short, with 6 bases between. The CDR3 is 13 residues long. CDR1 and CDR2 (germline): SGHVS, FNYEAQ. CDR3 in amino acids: CASSLPLQETQYF. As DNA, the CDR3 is TGTGCCAGCAGCTTACCCTTACAAGAGACCCAGTACTTC. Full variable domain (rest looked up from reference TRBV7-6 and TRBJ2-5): GAGVSQSPRYKVTKRGQDVALRCDPISGHVSLYWYRQALGQGPEFLTYFNYEAQQDKSGLPNDRFSAERPEGSISTLTIQRTEQRDSAMYRCASSLPLQETQYFGPGTRLLVL.

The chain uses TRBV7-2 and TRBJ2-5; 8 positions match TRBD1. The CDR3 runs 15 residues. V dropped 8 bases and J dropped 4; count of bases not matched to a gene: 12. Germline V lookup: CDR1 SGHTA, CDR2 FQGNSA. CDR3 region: CASGGTGLRGETQYF. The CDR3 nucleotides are TGTGCCAGCGGGGGGACAGGCCTGAGAGGAGAGACCCAGTACTTC.

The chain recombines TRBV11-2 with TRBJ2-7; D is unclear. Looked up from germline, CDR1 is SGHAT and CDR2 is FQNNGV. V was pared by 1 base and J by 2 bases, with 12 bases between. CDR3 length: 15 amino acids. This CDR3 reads CASSLGGQPPYEQYF. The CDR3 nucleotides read TGTGCCAGCAGCTTAGGAGGCCAACCCCCCTACGAGCAGTACTTC.

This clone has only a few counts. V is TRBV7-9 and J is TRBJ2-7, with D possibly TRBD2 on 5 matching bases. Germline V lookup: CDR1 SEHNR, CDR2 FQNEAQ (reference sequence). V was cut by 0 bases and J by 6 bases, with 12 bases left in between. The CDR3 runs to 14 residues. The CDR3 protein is CASSLAGVHLEQYF. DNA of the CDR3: TGTGCCAGCAGCTTAGCGGGAGTGCATCTCGAGCAGTACTTC.

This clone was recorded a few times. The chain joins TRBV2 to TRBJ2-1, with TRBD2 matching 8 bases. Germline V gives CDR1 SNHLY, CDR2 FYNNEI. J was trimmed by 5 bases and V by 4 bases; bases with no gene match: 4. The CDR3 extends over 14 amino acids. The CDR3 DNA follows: TGTGCCAGCAGTGTCGCGGGAGGAAACAATGAGCAGTTCTTC. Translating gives CASSVAGGNNEQFF.

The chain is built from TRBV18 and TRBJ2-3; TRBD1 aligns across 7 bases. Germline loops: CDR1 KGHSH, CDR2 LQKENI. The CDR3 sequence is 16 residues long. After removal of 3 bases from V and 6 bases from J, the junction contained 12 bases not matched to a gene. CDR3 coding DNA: TGTGCCAGCTCACCGATCGTAGGGGGCTCGGTGGATACGCAGTATTTT. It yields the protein CASSPIVGGSVDTQYF.

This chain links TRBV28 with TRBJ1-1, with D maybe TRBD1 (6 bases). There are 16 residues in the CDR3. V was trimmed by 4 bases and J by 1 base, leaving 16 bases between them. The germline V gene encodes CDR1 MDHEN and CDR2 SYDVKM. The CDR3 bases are TGTGCCAGCAGTTCCCCCCAGAGCAGGGGGAACACTGAAGCTTTCTTT. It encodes CASSSPQSRGNTEAFF.

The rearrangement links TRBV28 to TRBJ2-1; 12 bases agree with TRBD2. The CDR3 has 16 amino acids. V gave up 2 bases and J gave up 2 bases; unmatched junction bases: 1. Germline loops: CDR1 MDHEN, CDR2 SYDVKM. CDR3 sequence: CASSLTSGRPYNEQFF. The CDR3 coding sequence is TGTGCCAGCAGTTTAACTAGCGGGAGGCCCTACAATGAGCAGTTCTTC.

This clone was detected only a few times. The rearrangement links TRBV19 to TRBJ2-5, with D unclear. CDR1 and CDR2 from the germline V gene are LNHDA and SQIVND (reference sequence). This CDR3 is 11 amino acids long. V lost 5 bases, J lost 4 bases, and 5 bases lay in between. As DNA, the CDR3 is TGTGCCAGTAGTCCCGGAGAGACCCAGTACTTC. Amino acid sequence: CASSPGETQYF. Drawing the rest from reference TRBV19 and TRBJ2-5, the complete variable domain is DGGITQSPKYLFRKEGQNVTLSCEQNLNHDAMYWYRQDPGQGLRLIYYSQIVNDFQKGDIAEGYSVSREKKESFPLTVTSAQKNPTAFYLCASSPGETQYFGPGTRLLVL.

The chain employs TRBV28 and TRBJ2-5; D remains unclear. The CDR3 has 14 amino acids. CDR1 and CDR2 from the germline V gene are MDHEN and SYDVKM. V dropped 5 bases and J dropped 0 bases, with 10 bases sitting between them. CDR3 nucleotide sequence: TGTGCCAGCAGTCCCTACGGGTACCAAGAGACCCAGTACTTC. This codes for CASSPYGYQETQYF.